The 23 T cell receptor beta chains given below trace back to one sample, sequenced in a study of OX40 agonist ivuxolimab in advanced cancers. TCRdb keeps only in-frame clones here, not all; method: immunoSEQ multiplex PCR. The table includes 80,000 or so clones, more than 85% detected once. The sequencing used CD4+ or CD8+ T cells sorted from blood, collected in a trial of the OX40 agonist ivuxolimab. These receptors were obtained from an adult with an advanced solid tumor such as melanoma, head and neck, liver or kidney cancer.

The genes are TRBV5-1 and TRBJ2-2; tentatively, D is TRBD2 (6 bases). The CDR3 spans 13 residues. The germline V gene has CDR1 SGHRS and CDR2 YFSETQ. The V end lost 5 bases, the J end lost 7 bases, and 12 bases lay between the germline ends. The CDR3 nucleotides are TGCGCCAGCAGTGGAGGGGACGGCGGGGAGCTGTTTTTT. The encoded protein is CASSGGDGGELFF.

The chain joins TRBV2 to TRBJ2-7; D is perhaps TRBD1 (6 bases). There are 11 residues in the CDR3. Germline CDR1 and CDR2: SNHLY and FYNNEI. Trimming stripped 9 bases from V and 1 base from J, with 7 bases between. This CDR3 is CASGQSYEQYF. In DNA, the CDR3 is TGTGCCAGTGGACAGTCCTACGAGCAGTACTTC.

This rearrangement joins TRBV28 to TRBJ2-7; possible D gene TRBD2, 5 bases. Trimming removed 7 bases from V and 5 bases from J, with 9 bases in between. The CDR3 totals 11 residues. The germline V gene has CDR1 MDHEN and CDR2 SYDVKM. CDR3 loop: CASTDLNEQYF. The CDR3 nucleotides read TGTGCCAGCACGGACTTGAACGAGCAGTACTTC.

The chain employs TRBV7-9 and TRBJ2-3; TRBD1 matches 7 bases. The CDR3 length is 15 residues. CDR1 is SEHNR, CDR2 FQNEAQ, per germline (reference sequence). V dropped 6 bases and J dropped 2; count of bases not matched to a gene: 8. The CDR3 protein is CASSNPGQLTDTQYF. In DNA, the CDR3 is TGTGCCAGCAGTAATCCGGGACAGCTCACAGATACGCAGTATTTT.

CDR3 sequence: CASQGSYNSPLHF. The CDR3, as DNA: TGCGCCAGCCAGGGCTCCTATAATTCACCCCTCCACTTT. V gene TRBV10-1 combines with J gene TRBJ1-6, with D maybe TRBD1 (5 bases). This CDR3 is 13 amino acids long. The germline V gene has CDR1 WNHNN and CDR2 SYGVQD (reference sequence). The V and J ends lost 8 bases and 0 bases respectively, with 5 bases between them.

DNA for the CDR3: TGTGCCAGCAGTTCACCCCGAGGGACATCTGGAAACACCATATATTTT. Translating it yields CASSSPRGTSGNTIYF. The V call is TRBV6-5, the J call TRBJ1-3; D may be TRBD1 (6 bases). Trimming cost V 4 bases and J 1 base, with 14 bases left between them. This CDR3 contains 16 residues. The germline V gene encodes CDR1 MNHEY and CDR2 SVGAGI.

The rearrangement joins TRBV5-1 to TRBJ2-1; D is possibly TRBD2 (5 bases). V lost 2 bases, J lost 8 bases, and 17 bases lay in between. The germline gives CDR1 SGHRS, CDR2 YFSETQ. CDR3 length: 15 amino acids. DNA of the CDR3: TGCGCCAGCAGCTTAGCTGGAGGCTCTGGATATGAGCAGTTCTTC. This encodes CASSLAGGSGYEQFF.

The V call is TRBV5-1, the J call TRBJ2-1, with D possibly being TRBD1 (5 bases). CDR1 and CDR2 from the germline V gene are SGHRS and YFSETQ. The CDR3 contains 16 residues. The V and J ends lost 0 bases and 7 bases respectively, with 17 bases between them. The CDR3 DNA reads TGCGCCAGCAGCTTGGCAGGAGACAGACCTTGGAATGAGCAGTTCTTC. Translation gives CASSLAGDRPWNEQFF.

This sequence joins TRBV30 and TRBJ2-7; D not certain. This CDR3 is 12 amino acids long. The germline CDR1 and CDR2 sequences are GTSNPN and SVGIG (reference sequence). V lost 0 bases and J 4 bases, leaving 7 bases between the germline ends. CDR3 sequence reads: CAWSVRGYEQYF. Written as DNA, the CDR3 is TGTGCCTGGAGTGTACGAGGTTACGAGCAGTACTTC.

This chain joins TRBV18 and TRBJ1-6; D is possibly TRBD1 (5 bases). CDR1 KGHSH and CDR2 LQKENI come from the germline V gene. Trimming pared 2 bases from V and 7 bases from J, leaving 12 bases between. This CDR3 comprises 15 residues. The CDR3: CASSPVPGINSPLHF. The CDR3 nucleotides read TGTGCCAGCTCACCAGTCCCAGGGATCAATTCACCCCTCCACTTT.

The chain recombines TRBV19 with TRBJ1-6; weak D call: TRBD1 (6 bases). The CDR3 length is 16 residues. The V and J ends lost 6 bases and 6 bases respectively, with 18 bases between them. Germline lookup yields CDR1 LNHDA and CDR2 SQIVND (reference sequence). CDR3 residues: CASSRDRWVSNSPLHF. The DNA of the CDR3 is TGTGCCAGTAGCCGAGACAGGTGGGTTTCTAATTCACCCCTCCACTTT.

The chain uses TRBV9 and TRBJ1-4; D not resolved. The germline gives CDR1 SGDLS, CDR2 YYNGEE. The CDR3 is 14 residues long. V was pared by 3 bases and J by 9 bases, with 15 bases between. The CDR3 reads CASSGTEGSQKLFF. The CDR3 bases are TGTGCCAGCAGCGGGACGGAGGGTTCTCAAAAACTGTTTTTT.

The CDR3 DNA reads as TGTGCCAGCAGCCCCCAGGGTAGCGGGGTCCAAGAGACCCAGTACTTC. Translated, it gives CASSPQGSGVQETQYF. The rearrangement uses TRBV7-8 and TRBJ2-5; 8 nucleotides align to TRBD2. The CDR3 spans 16 residues. Germline CDR1 is SGHVS and CDR2 is FQNEAQ. V dropped 5 bases and J dropped 1; count of bases not matched to a gene: 9.

The chain uses TRBV5-1 and TRBJ1-5; D is possibly TRBD1 (5 bases). Germline CDR1 and CDR2: SGHRS and YFSETQ. The CDR3 consists of 16 residues. V was clipped by 0 bases and J by 1 base, with 11 bases between them. CDR3 region: CASSLGDGGSNQPQHF. The CDR3 DNA follows: TGCGCCAGCAGCTTGGGGGACGGCGGCAGCAATCAGCCCCAGCATTTT.

The chain carries TRBV5-4 and TRBJ1-2, with no clear D. Germline lookup yields CDR1 SGHNT and CDR2 YYREEE (reference sequence). With 0 bases removed from V and 8 bases from J, the gap between germline ends came to 14 bases. This CDR3 contains 14 residues. The CDR3 DNA sequence: TGTGCCAGCAGCTTGGCCGAGGGCTATGGAGGCTACACCTTC. Translating it yields CASSLAEGYGGYTF.

V and J are TRBV30 and TRBJ1-3; TRBD1 matches 7 bases. Germline V CDR1 and CDR2: GTSNPN, SVGIG (reference sequence). The CDR3 runs 14 residues. V trimming: 5 bases; J trimming: 5 bases; junction bases outside the gene matches: 9. This chain's CDR3 is CAWDGAGGRNTIYF. The CDR3 DNA sequence: TGTGCCTGGGACGGGGCAGGGGGGCGAAACACCATATATTTT. Complete variable domain (other parts from reference TRBV30 and TRBJ1-3): SQTIHQWPATLVQPVGSPLSLECTVEGTSNPNLYWYRQAAGRGLQLLFYSVGIGQISSEVPQNLSASRPQDRQFILSSKKLLLSDSGFYLCAWDGAGGRNTIYFGEGSWLTVV.

V and J are TRBV28 and TRBJ1-6; 7 bases map to TRBD1. The J segment lost 6 bases and the V segment lost 3 bases, leaving 2 bases of the junction unmatched. Germline V gene data show CDR1 as MDHEN and CDR2 as SYDVKM. The CDR3 runs to 14 residues. For the CDR3, the DNA is TGTGCCAGCAGTTTTGGGACAGTTAATTCACCCCTCCACTTT. It specifies CASSFGTVNSPLHF.

This clone came up many times. V and J are TRBV25-1 and TRBJ2-7, with 8 bases fitting TRBD2. Losses at the gene ends were 6 bases for V and 7 bases for J; bases not matched to a gene: 8. The length of the CDR3 is 13 residues. Germline V lookup: CDR1 MGHDK, CDR2 SYGVNS. CDR3 nucleotide sequence: TGTGCCAGCAGCGGGAGGGTTTCGGGGGAGCAGTACTTC. Translation: CASSGRVSGEQYF.

This clone appeared a few times. The chain links TRBV19 to TRBJ1-1; tentatively, D is TRBD1 (6 bases). Deletions cut 8 bases from V and 1 base from J, with 11 bases between. In germline, CDR1 is LNHDA, CDR2 SQIVND (reference sequence). CDR3 length equals 13 residues. CDR3 protein: CASSDRANTEAFF. Here the CDR3 DNA reads TGTGCCAGTTCGGACAGAGCGAACACTGAAGCTTTCTTT.

In its sample, this clone was seen a few times. The identical CDR3 is also encoded by other nucleotide sequences in the sample. The chain is built from TRBV6-6 and TRBJ1-5, with 9 bases lining up with TRBD1. The germline V gene encodes CDR1 MNHNY and CDR2 SVGAGI (reference sequence). J gave up 3 bases and V 6 bases, and 6 bases lay outside the gene matches. The CDR3 runs to 15 residues. This CDR3 reads CASREGQGNNQPQHF. Written as DNA, the CDR3 is TGTGCCAGCAGAGAGGGACAGGGCAACAATCAGCCCCAGCATTTT.

This chain joins TRBV9 and TRBJ2-5; TRBD2 is a possible D gene (6 bases). The ends were cut back, 0 bases at V and 2 bases at J, with 11 bases in the middle. The CDR3 is 15 residues long. The germline V gene encodes CDR1 SGDLS and CDR2 YYNGEE. DNA of the CDR3: TGTGCCAGCAGCGTAGCTTGGGACTTGCAAGAGACCCAGTACTTC. Translated, it gives CASSVAWDLQETQYF.

The rearrangement uses TRBV5-1 and TRBJ1-2; 7 bases line up with TRBD1. Germline V lookup: CDR1 SGHRS, CDR2 YFSETQ. The J segment lost 12 bases and the V segment lost 2 bases, leaving 16 bases of the junction unmatched. The CDR3 extends over 15 amino acids. CDR3 in amino acids: CASSFTGTDPPGDTF. The CDR3, as DNA: TGCGCCAGCAGCTTTACCGGGACAGACCCTCCAGGGGACACCTTC.

V gene TRBV7-2 combines with J gene TRBJ1-5; D is unclear. This CDR3 has 15 residues. V was trimmed by 6 bases and J by 4 bases, leaving 16 bases between them. The germline gives CDR1 SGHTA, CDR2 FQGNSA. The chain's CDR3 is CASSSAALVNQPQHF. DNA of the CDR3: TGTGCCAGCAGTTCAGCAGCCTTAGTGAATCAGCCCCAGCATTTT. Full variable domain (remainder filled in from reference TRBV7-2 and TRBJ1-5): GAGVSQSPSNKVTEKGKDVELRCDPISGHTALYWYRQSLGQGLEFLIYFQGNSAPDKSGLPSDRFSAERTGGSVSTLTIQRTQQEDSAVYLCASSSAALVNQPQHFGDGTRLSIL.